This entry describes one T cell receptor (beta chain). Its antigen is currently unknown. The data were obtained in a study of T cells in localized non-small cell lung cancer. Libraries were prepared by immunoSEQ multiplex PCR; TCRdb keeps only in-frame clonotypes and omits some of them. The table lists 45,000 to 55,000 clones, roughly 89% of them singletons. Study-wide findings and caveats: Adjacent uninvolved lung had the highest clonality, suggesting focused antigen responses. Greater T cell density in blood accompanied longer overall survival. Adjacent lung exhibited a median of 57 among the 100 most abundant tumor clones.

V was trimmed by 4 bases and J by 6 bases, leaving 11 bases between them. CDR1 is SGHNT, CDR2 YYREEE, per germline (reference sequence). The CDR3 length is 12 residues. The chain is built from TRBV5-4 and TRBJ2-7, with D unresolved. This clonotype originated in a male donor aged 60 or over with stage III squamous cell lung carcinoma. The starting material was peripheral blood, obtained before any cancer treatment. The CDR3 coding sequence is TGTGCCAGCAGCCACCCCCTAGGCGAGCAGTACTTC. Translation: CASSHPLGEQYF.